There are many counts of the clone carrying this T cell receptor (beta chain). From germline, CDR1 is SGHTS and CDR2 YDEGEE. V was clipped by 4 bases and J by 5 bases, with 15 bases between them. This CDR3 is 14 amino acids long. This sample stems from a study of CD8+CD57+ T cells in acquired aplastic anemia. Genomic DNA served as template for TCR beta VDJ and CDR3 profiling. TCRdb fed the reads into MiXCR, producing one record per CDR3 protein. The sample contains about 160,000 distinct CDR3 sequences, approximately 44% of which appear only once. The TCR sequence derives from a human donor in good health. The chain couples TRBV5-8 to TRBJ2-5; the D gene is possibly TRBD1 (6 bases). Material for sequencing was sorted CD4+, CD8+, or CD8+CD57+ T cells (not recorded which) from PBMCs. The CDR3, as DNA: TGTGCCAGCAGCCTACAGGGAGTTATGGAGACCCAGTACTTC. Its translation: CASSLQGVMETQYF.